The 27 T cell receptor beta chains listed next were all sequenced from one sample in a study of shared clonotypes between healthy human individuals. The repertoire was sequenced with immunoSEQ multiplex PCR; TCRdb's copy has only in-frame clones and lacks some. The sample has roughly 700,000 clones; around 74% are singletons. Sequenced sample: memory CD4+ T cells sorted from blood. Subset indicated: CD45RA-negative fraction. These receptors were obtained from a woman in her twenties or thirties in good health.

J is TRBJ2-3 and V is TRBV5-5; TRBD1 matches 8 bases. CDR3 length equals 15 residues. CDR1 is SGHKS and CDR2 is YYEKEE in the germline V gene (reference sequence). The J segment lost 2 bases and the V segment lost 5 bases, leaving 7 bases of the junction unmatched. The CDR3 nucleotides read TGTGCCAGCAGATTCGGACAGGGACACACAGATACGCAGTATTTT. Residues: CASRFGQGHTDTQYF. The full variable domain, with the rest looked up from reference TRBV5-5 and TRBJ2-3, is DAGVTQSPTHLIKTRGQQVTLRCSPISGHKSVSWYQQVLGQGPQFIFQYYEKEERGRGNFPDRFSARQFPNYSSELNVNALLLGDSALYLCASRFGQGHTDTQYFGPGTRLTVL.

For this clone: Other DNA sequences in this specimen translate into the identical CDR3. The chain links TRBV9 to TRBJ2-1; D is ambiguous. CDR3 length: 13 amino acids. Germline V gene data show CDR1 as SGDLS and CDR2 as YYNGEE. The V end lost 0 bases, the J end lost 7 bases, and 8 bases lay between the germline ends. The chain's CDR3 is CASSVGAINEQFF. CDR3 sequence (DNA): TGTGCCAGCAGCGTAGGAGCGATTAATGAGCAGTTCTTC.

This chain connects TRBV2 to TRBJ2-7; possible D gene TRBD1, 5 bases. Germline V gene sequence: CDR1 SNHLY, CDR2 FYNNEI. Between the trimmed V and J ends, which lost 8 bases and 3 bases, there was a span of 26 bases. This CDR3 contains 17 residues. The CDR3: CASGVDISHSESYEQYF. In DNA, the CDR3 is TGTGCCAGCGGGGTGGACATTTCCCATTCGGAGAGCTACGAGCAGTACTTC.

This clone appeared a single time. The chain is built from TRBV10-2 and TRBJ2-6; TRBD1 aligns across 8 bases. The V gene's germline CDR1 is WSHSY and CDR2 SAAADI. The CDR3 covers 17 residues. The V and J ends lost 2 bases and 2 bases, in that order; junction bases with no gene match: 5. The chain's CDR3 is CASSEGRGRAGANVLTF. The CDR3 DNA follows: TGCGCCAGCAGTGAGGGCAGGGGGCGAGCTGGGGCCAACGTCCTGACTTTC.

This clone has more than one count but fewer than ten. The J gene is TRBJ1-2, the V gene TRBV28; D is undetermined. The length of the CDR3 is 12 residues. The V gene's germline CDR1 is MDHEN and CDR2 SYDVKM. Trimming took 6 bases from V and 8 from J, leaving 13 bases between them. CDR3: CASSPIVEGYTF. DNA of the CDR3: TGTGCCAGCAGCCCTATCGTGGAAGGCTACACCTTC.

The chain employs TRBV19 and TRBJ2-7; D is unclear. The CDR3 sequence is 13 residues long. Trimming pared 3 bases from V and 5 bases from J, leaving 11 bases between. The germline gives CDR1 LNHDA, CDR2 SQIVND (reference sequence). The CDR3 bases are TGTGCCAGTAGTATTGACGGCAGACACGAGCAGTACTTC. Amino acids: CASSIDGRHEQYF.

The chain recombines TRBV29-1 with TRBJ2-1; 9 bases align to TRBD2. J was trimmed by 10 bases and V by 4 bases; bases with no gene match: 11. The CDR3 has 14 residues. From germline, CDR1 is SQVTM and CDR2 ANQGSEA. The CDR3 nucleotides are TGCAGCGTTGTGGAGTCCGGCGGGGGGGGAGAGCAGTTCTTC. Translation gives CSVVESGGGGEQFF.

This chain connects TRBV7-6 to TRBJ1-1; D is perhaps TRBD1 (6 bases). The CDR3 has 13 amino acids. The germline V gene encodes CDR1 SGHVS and CDR2 FNYEAQ. V lost 3 bases, J lost 7 bases, and 12 bases lay in between. Here the CDR3 DNA reads TGTGCCAGCAGCTTGCGACAGGCCGATGAAGCTTTCTTT. Protein product: CASSLRQADEAFF.

CDR3 nucleotide sequence: TGCGCCAGCAGCCGCTCGGATCCGTCCTACGAGCAGTACTTC. Translated, it gives CASSRSDPSYEQYF. The J gene is TRBJ2-7, the V gene TRBV5-1; no firm D call. V was trimmed by 4 bases and J by 1 base, leaving 12 bases between them. The CDR3 consists of 14 residues. CDR1 and CDR2 from the germline V gene are SGHRS and YFSETQ. The complete variable domain, with remaining parts taken from reference TRBV5-1 and TRBJ2-7, reads KAGVTQTPRYLIKTRGQQVTLSCSPISGHRSVSWYQQTPGQGLQFLFEYFSETQRNKGNFPGRFSGRQFSNSRSEMNVSTLELGDSALYLCASSRSDPSYEQYFGPGTRLTVT.

V is TRBV7-9 and J is TRBJ2-1; 10 positions match TRBD1. Germline assignment: CDR1 SEHNR and CDR2 FQNEAQ (reference sequence). V lost 3 bases to trimming and J lost 8 bases; unmatched junction nucleotides: 4. CDR3 length: 14 residues. The CDR3 spells CASSFDRGLDEQFF. CDR3 nucleotide sequence: TGTGCCAGCAGCTTCGACAGGGGGCTCGATGAGCAGTTCTTC.

V gene TRBV6-6 combines with J gene TRBJ1-1; 7 bases align to TRBD1. J was trimmed by 1 base and V by 6 bases; bases with no gene match: 11. Germline V gives CDR1 MNHNY, CDR2 SVGAGI (reference sequence). The CDR3 consists of 16 residues. CDR3 nucleotides: TGTGCCAGCAGCGGCCCGGTTAGGACAGGGAACACTGAAGCTTTCTTT. Its protein product is CASSGPVRTGNTEAFF.

The V and J genes are TRBV2 and TRBJ1-1; D is perhaps TRBD1 (5 bases). The germline V and J ends were trimmed by 6 bases and 2 bases, with 13 bases remaining between them. This CDR3 has 14 amino acids. Germline CDR1 SNHLY, CDR2 FYNNEI. CDR3 in amino acids: CASRFGAENTEAFF. The DNA of the CDR3 is TGTGCCAGCAGATTCGGGGCCGAAAACACTGAAGCTTTCTTT.

The V and J genes are TRBV18 and TRBJ1-2, with D maybe TRBD1 (5 bases). The CDR3 totals 13 residues. Germline V gene sequence: CDR1 KGHSH, CDR2 LQKENI. V lost 3 bases, J lost 8 bases, and 13 bases lay in between. In nucleotides, the CDR3 is TGTGCCAGCTCACCGCGGGACGACGAGGGCTACACCTTC. This codes for CASSPRDDEGYTF.

Here the CDR3 reads CASSFYRSSGANVLTF. In DNA form, the CDR3 reads TGTGCCAGCAGTTTTTACAGGAGCTCTGGGGCCAACGTCCTGACTTTC. V and J are TRBV28 and TRBJ2-6, with a weak D call TRBD1 (5 bases). CDR1 is MDHEN, CDR2 SYDVKM, per germline. This CDR3 has 16 residues. V gave up 3 bases and J gave up 0 bases, with 9 bases separating them. The whole variable domain, remainder taken from reference TRBV28 and TRBJ2-6, is DVKVTQSSRYLVKRTGEKVFLECVQDMDHENMFWYRQDPGLGLRLIYFSYDVKMKEKGDIPEGYSVSREKKERFSLILESASTNQTSMYLCASSFYRSSGANVLTFGAGSRLTVL.

The chain combines TRBV10-1 with TRBJ2-3; 13 nucleotides agree with TRBD2. Unmatched junction bases numbered 6, after V lost 2 bases and J lost 4 bases. This CDR3 contains 17 residues. Germline-derived CDR1 and CDR2 are WNHNN and SYGVQD (reference sequence). This chain's CDR3 is CASSERWTSGSADTQYF. The CDR3 DNA reads TGCGCCAGCAGTGAGCGATGGACTAGCGGGAGCGCAGATACGCAGTATTTT.

There are a few counts of this clone. Other DNA sequences in this specimen translate into the identical CDR3. The chain employs TRBV10-2 and TRBJ2-1, with a weak D call TRBD1 (6 bases). Germline CDR1 WSHSY, CDR2 SAAADI. V shed 4 bases and J shed 4 bases, with 11 bases lying between them. This CDR3 region has 14 residues. The CDR3 DNA follows: TGCGCCAGCAGTGGATCGACAGGTTACAATGAGCAGTTCTTC. This sequence encodes CASSGSTGYNEQFF.

J is TRBJ2-2 and V is TRBV6-1; 9 bases are shared with TRBD2. The CDR3 extends over 15 amino acids. The germline gives CDR1 MNHNS, CDR2 SASEGT. The V and J ends lost 10 bases and 8 bases, in that order; junction bases with no gene match: 14. CDR3 bases: TGTGCCACCAGACCGGGACTAGCTGGGACTGGGGAGCTGTTTTTT. It yields the protein CATRPGLAGTGELFF.

This clone occurred once. The chain joins TRBV30 to TRBJ2-1, with unresolved D. The CDR3 runs 11 residues. The germline V gene encodes CDR1 GTSNPN and CDR2 SVGIG (reference sequence). The ends were cut back, 4 bases at V and 6 bases at J, with 7 bases in the middle. The CDR3 region is CAWTGLNEQFF. In nucleotides, the CDR3 is TGTGCCTGGACCGGCCTCAATGAGCAGTTCTTC.

The J gene is TRBJ1-1, the V gene TRBV15; D remains unclear. Germline loops: CDR1 LNHNV, CDR2 YYDKDF (reference sequence). Trimming left V 6 bases short and J 0 bases short, with 8 bases between. The CDR3 extends over 13 amino acids. Here the CDR3 DNA reads TGTGCCACCAGTCCTGATATGAACACTGAAGCTTTCTTT. It specifies CATSPDMNTEAFF.

This clone was seen ten or more times. CDR3 region: CASSPTQGLEAEAFF. The CDR3 DNA sequence: TGTGCCAGCTCACCCACACAGGGGTTGGAAGCTGAAGCTTTCTTT. The chain has TRBV18 and TRBJ1-1, with 7 bases identical to TRBD1. The CDR3 length is 15 residues. CDR1 and CDR2 from the germline V gene are KGHSH and LQKENI. The junction had 10 bases not matched to a gene; V was cut back by 3 bases and J by 6 bases.

The chain's CDR3 is CASSQTGLDEQYF. In DNA, the CDR3 is TGTGCCAGCAGCCAGACAGGGCTCGACGAGCAGTACTTC. The gene calls are TRBV6-5 and TRBJ2-7; 7 bases are a match to TRBD1. CDR1 is MNHEY, CDR2 SVGAGI, per germline. J lost 5 bases, V lost 6 bases, and 7 bases had no gene match. CDR3 size: 13 residues.

V and J are TRBV2 and TRBJ1-1; D remains ambiguous. The CDR3 runs 13 residues. Germline V gene sequence: CDR1 SNHLY, CDR2 FYNNEI. V lost 2 bases to trimming and J lost 6 bases, with 10 bases between them. The DNA for the CDR3 is TGTGCCAGCAGTGAATCTGAGAGAGCTGAAGCTTTCTTT. Translating gives CASSESERAEAFF.

The chain employs TRBV30 and TRBJ1-5, with unresolved D. This CDR3 is 14 amino acids long. CDR1 and CDR2 from the germline V gene are GTSNPN and SVGIG (reference sequence). The germline V and J ends were trimmed by 3 bases and 3 bases, with 12 bases remaining between them. DNA of the CDR3: TGTGCCTGGAGCGCCGACACCTACAATCAGCCCCAGCATTTT. It yields the protein CAWSADTYNQPQHF.

Only a few counts were recorded for this clone. CDR3 sequence (DNA): TGTGCCAGCAGTTTAGAGGGACAGGGGGCAGCTCAGCCCCAGCATTTT. This codes for CASSLEGQGAAQPQHF. The rearrangement joins TRBV28 to TRBJ1-5; 12 nucleotides match TRBD1. Germline values: CDR1 MDHEN, CDR2 SYDVKM. Losses at the gene ends were 2 bases for V and 6 bases for J; bases not matched to a gene: 5. CDR3 length equals 16 residues.

This clone turned up a few times. The gene calls are TRBV19 and TRBJ2-7, with 11 bases lining up with TRBD2. The V gene end was trimmed by 5 bases and the J gene end by 6 bases; junction bases not matched to a gene: 12. The CDR3 sequence is 16 residues long. The germline CDR1 and CDR2 sequences are LNHDA and SQIVND (reference sequence). The DNA of the CDR3 is TGTGCCAGTAGTCCCGGGACTAGCGGCACGAGGAGCGAGCAGTACTTC. The encoded protein is CASSPGTSGTRSEQYF. Using reference TRBV19 and TRBJ2-7 for the parts outside the CDR3, the full variable domain is DGGITQSPKYLFRKEGQNVTLSCEQNLNHDAMYWYRQDPGQGLRLIYYSQIVNDFQKGDIAEGYSVSREKKESFPLTVTSAQKNPTAFYLCASSPGTSGTRSEQYFGPGTRLTVT.

This chain uses TRBV7-2 with TRBJ1-2; TRBD1 agrees at 7 bases. The CDR3 length is 15 residues. The V gene's germline CDR1 is SGHTA and CDR2 FQGNSA. V trimming: 2 bases; J trimming: 3 bases; junction bases outside the gene matches: 6. The CDR3 region is CASSLFIGGDYGYTF. CDR3 sequence (DNA): TGTGCCAGCAGCTTATTCATAGGGGGCGACTATGGCTACACCTTC.

The chain recombines TRBV12-2 with TRBJ2-1; TRBD2 reflects the table's D call only, with no check against the DNA. TRBV12-2 is marked as a pseudogene. This CDR3 comprises 18 residues. CDR3: CASRLSLPSLNHPHEQFF. CDR3 bases: TGTGCAAGTCGCTTATCTCTGCCTAGCCTGAACCACCCACATGAGCAGTTCTTC.